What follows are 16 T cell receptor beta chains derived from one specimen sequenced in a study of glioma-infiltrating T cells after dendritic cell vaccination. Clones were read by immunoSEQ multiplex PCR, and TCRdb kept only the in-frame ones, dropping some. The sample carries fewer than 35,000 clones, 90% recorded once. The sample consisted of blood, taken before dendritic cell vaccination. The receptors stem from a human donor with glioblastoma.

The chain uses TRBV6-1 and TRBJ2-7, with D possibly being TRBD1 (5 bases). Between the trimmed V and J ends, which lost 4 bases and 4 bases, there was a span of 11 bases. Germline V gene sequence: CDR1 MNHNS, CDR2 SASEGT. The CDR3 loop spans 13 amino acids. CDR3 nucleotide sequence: TGTGCCAGCAGTGCGTGGACAACATACGAGCAGTACTTC. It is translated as CASSAWTTYEQYF.

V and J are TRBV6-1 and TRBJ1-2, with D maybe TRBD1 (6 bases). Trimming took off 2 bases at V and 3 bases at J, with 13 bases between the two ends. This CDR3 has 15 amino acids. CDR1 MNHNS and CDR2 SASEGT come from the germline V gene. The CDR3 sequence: CASSERTADDYGYTF. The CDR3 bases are TGTGCCAGCAGTGAACGGACAGCCGACGACTATGGCTACACCTTC.

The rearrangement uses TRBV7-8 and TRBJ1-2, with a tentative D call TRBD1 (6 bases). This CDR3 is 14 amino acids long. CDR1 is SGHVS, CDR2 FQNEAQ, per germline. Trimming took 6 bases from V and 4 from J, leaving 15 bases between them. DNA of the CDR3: TGTGCCAGCAGTCCCCCCGGGGGGCGCTATGGCTACACCTTC. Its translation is CASSPPGGRYGYTF.

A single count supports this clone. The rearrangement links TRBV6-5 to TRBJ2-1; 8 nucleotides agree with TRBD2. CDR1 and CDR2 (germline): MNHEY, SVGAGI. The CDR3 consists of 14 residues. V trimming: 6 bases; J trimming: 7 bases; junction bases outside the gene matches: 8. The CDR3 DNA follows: TGTGCCAGCAGACAAACGGGGGGGCTTAATGAGCAGTTCTTC. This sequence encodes CASRQTGGLNEQFF.

This CDR3 is CASSLKSGSGNTIYF. The CDR3 DNA sequence: TGTGCCAGCAGCTTGAAATCCGGGTCTGGAAACACCATATATTTT. The chain combines TRBV5-4 with TRBJ1-3; D is uncertain. The CDR3 runs to 15 residues. The V gene's germline CDR1 is SGHNT and CDR2 YYREEE (reference sequence). The V end was cut by 1 base, the J end by 1 base, with 9 bases between. Combining the CDR3 with reference TRBV5-4 and TRBJ1-3 gives the whole variable domain ETGVTQSPTHLIKTRGQQVTLRCSSQSGHNTVSWYQQALGQGPQFIFQYYREEENGRGNFPPRFSGLQFPNYSSELNVNALELDDSALYLCASSLKSGSGNTIYFGEGSWLTVV.

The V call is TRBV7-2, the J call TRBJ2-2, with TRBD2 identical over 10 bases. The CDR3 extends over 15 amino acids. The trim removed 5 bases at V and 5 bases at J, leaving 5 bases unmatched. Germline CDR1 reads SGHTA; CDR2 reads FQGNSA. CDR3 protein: CASSQQRGGTGELFF. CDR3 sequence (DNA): TGTGCCAGCAGCCAGCAGCGGGGGGGGACCGGGGAGCTGTTTTTT. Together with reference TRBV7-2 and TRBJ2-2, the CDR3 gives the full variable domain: GAGVSQSPSNKVTEKGKDVELRCDPISGHTALYWYRQSLGQGLEFLIYFQGNSAPDKSGLPSDRFSAERTGGSVSTLTIQRTQQEDSAVYLCASSQQRGGTGELFFGEGSRLTVL.

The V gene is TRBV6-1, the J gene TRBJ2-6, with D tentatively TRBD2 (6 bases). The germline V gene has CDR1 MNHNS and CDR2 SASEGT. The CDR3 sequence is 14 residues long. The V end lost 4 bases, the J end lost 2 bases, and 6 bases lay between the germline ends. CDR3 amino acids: CASSGGAGANVLTF. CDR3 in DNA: TGTGCCAGCAGTGGGGGGGCTGGGGCCAACGTCCTGACTTTC.

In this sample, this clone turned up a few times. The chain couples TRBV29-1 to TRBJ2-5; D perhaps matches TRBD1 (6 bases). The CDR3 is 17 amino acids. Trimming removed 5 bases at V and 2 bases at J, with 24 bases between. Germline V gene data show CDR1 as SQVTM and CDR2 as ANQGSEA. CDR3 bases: TGCAGCGTTACATCGACCAATAAGGACAGCCTTCAAGAGACCCAGTACTTC. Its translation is CSVTSTNKDSLQETQYF.

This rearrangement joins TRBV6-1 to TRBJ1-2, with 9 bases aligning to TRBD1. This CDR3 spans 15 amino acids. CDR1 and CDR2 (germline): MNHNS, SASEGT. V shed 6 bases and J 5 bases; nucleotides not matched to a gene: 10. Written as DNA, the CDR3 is TGTGCCAGCAGATCAACAGGGGGCGGTTATTATGGCTACACCTTC. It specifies CASRSTGGGYYGYTF.

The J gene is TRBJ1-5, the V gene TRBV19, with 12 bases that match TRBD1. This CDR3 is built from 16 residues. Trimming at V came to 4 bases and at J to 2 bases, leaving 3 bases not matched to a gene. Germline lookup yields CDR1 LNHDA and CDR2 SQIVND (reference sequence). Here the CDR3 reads CASSKGQGAGNQPQHF. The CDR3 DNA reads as TGTGCCAGTAGTAAGGGACAGGGGGCCGGCAATCAGCCCCAGCATTTT.

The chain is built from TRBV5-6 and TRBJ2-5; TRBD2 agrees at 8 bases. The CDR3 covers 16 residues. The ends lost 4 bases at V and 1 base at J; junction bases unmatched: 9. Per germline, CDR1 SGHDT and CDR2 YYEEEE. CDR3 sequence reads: CASSRLGGGPQETQYF. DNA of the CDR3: TGTGCCAGCAGCAGACTCGGCGGGGGGCCCCAAGAGACCCAGTACTTC.

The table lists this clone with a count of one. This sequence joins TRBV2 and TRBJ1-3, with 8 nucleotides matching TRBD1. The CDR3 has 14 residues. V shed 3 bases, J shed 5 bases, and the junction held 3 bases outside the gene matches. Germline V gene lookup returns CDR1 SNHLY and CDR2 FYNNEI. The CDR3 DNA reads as TGTGCCAGCAGTGAGCAGGGGGCTAGAAACACCATATATTTT. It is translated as CASSEQGARNTIYF.

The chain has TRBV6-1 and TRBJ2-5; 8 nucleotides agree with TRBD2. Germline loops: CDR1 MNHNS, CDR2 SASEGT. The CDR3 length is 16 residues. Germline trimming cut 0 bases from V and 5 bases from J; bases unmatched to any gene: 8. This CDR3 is CASSEALSGRGETQYF. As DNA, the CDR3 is TGTGCCAGCAGTGAAGCGCTTTCCGGGAGGGGGGAGACCCAGTACTTC.

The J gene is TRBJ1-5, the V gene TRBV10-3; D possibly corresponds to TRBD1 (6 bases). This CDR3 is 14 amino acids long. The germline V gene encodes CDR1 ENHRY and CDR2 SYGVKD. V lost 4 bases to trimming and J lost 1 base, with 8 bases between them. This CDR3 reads CAISAGGSNQPQHF. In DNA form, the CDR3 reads TGTGCCATCAGTGCGGGGGGCAGCAATCAGCCCCAGCATTTT.

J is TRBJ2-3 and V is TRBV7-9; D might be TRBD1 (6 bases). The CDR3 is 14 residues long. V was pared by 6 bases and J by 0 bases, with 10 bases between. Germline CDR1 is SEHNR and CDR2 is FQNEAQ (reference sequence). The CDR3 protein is CASRGGISTDTQYF. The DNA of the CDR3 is TGTGCCAGCAGAGGGGGAATTAGCACAGATACGCAGTATTTT.

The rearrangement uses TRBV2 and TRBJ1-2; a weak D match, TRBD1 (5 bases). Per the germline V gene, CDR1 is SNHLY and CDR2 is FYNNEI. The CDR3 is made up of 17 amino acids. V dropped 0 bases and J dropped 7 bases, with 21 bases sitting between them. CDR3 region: CASSEAPRKDSHRGYTF. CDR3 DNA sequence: TGTGCCAGCAGTGAAGCTCCAAGGAAAGACAGCCACCGTGGCTACACCTTC.